This T cell receptor (beta chain) derives from a study of shared clonotypes between healthy human individuals (dated by TCRdb to 2020 to 2022). Notes on the research overall: Three men and a couple of women, aged 18 to 49 years, made up the cohort. To estimate repertoire size and how much clonotype sharing occurs between individuals, the study deeply sequenced the blood TCR repertoires of about five healthy adults. For each donor, CD4 naive and CD4 memory were each given three plates, CD8 naive was given two plates, and CD8 memory was given one plate. Libraries were prepared and TCR repertoires were sequenced by different laboratories using diverse techniques, in order to increase sequencing depth and limit assay-specific biases. Per donor, leukapheresis produced somewhere between about 0.85 and 10 billion PBMCs.

The junction shows trimming of 4 bases on V and 5 bases on J, plus 11 bases between the germline ends. Looking up the germline V gene yields CDR1 SQVTM and CDR2 ANQGSEA. The CDR3 sequence holds 12 residues, the cysteine and phenylalanine included. The kept DNA is CDR3 alone, 36 bases in frame from the first base. Donors were healthy HIV-negative adults with no recently reported acute infections or vaccinations. Every donor was a Caucasian adult living in Nashville, Tennessee, USA. Magnetic negative selection was used to enrich CD4+ T cells, after which naive cells were positively selected on CD45RA and the negative fraction became the memory subset. Blood was obtained by leukapheresis, after which PBMCs were separated by Ficoll-Histopaque density gradient centrifugation and cryopreserved in liquid nitrogen vapor phase. Analytical flow cytometry was used to check the purity and quantity of each magnetically sorted T cell population. From each sorted fraction, genomic DNA was isolated and quantified by UV absorbance on a Nanodrop 2000c.

This clone was picked up one time. Its antigen is unknown. No per-base quality is available; no much larger clone lies one base away. On the study overall, not on this receptor specifically: Pairwise subsampling indicated that sequencing depth was expected to affect the degree of clonotype sharing among donors. Naive subsets generally had larger estimated clonotype richness than memory subsets did. When a few donors were compared, the shared fraction of clonotypes was about 5% for naive CD4, about 4% for naive CD8, roughly 2.5% for memory CD4, and 0.35% to 0.5% for memory CD8. Incomplete sequencing was indicated by rarefaction of sorted-subset datasets, despite the large sequencing depth. Sampling was restricted to blood, and TCR repertoires in tissue are likely to differ from TCR repertoires in blood. Because the study included only a small number of donors, the genetic and exposure-history diversity represented was limited. Compared with non-shared clonotypes, clonotypes shared by all four sorted-subset donors had higher generation probabilities.

Using the deep immunoSEQ assay, multiplex PCR amplified TCR CDR3 regions from genomic DNA. Genomic DNA extracted from each cell subset was distributed evenly over all wells of several immunoSEQ 96-well plates, and each plate served as one replicate. Each replicate PCR for sorted subsets received around 210 ng genomic DNA, equal to about 30,000 T cell genomes. Purified libraries were measured with a Qubit 3.0 fluorometer, size-checked on a Bioanalyzer 2100, and measured again with the KAPA Library Quantification kit. Every immunoSEQ 96-well plate was sequenced on a separate single-read 150-cycle Illumina NextSeq 550 flow cell. Per the authors' processing: Because the immunoSEQ output included only junctional sequences and no quality scores, the filtering could not be the same as the filtering used for full-length reads. Sequences were annotated with PyIR, a Python wrapper for IgBLAST v1.9, and V/J genes and CDR3 were assigned using IMGT germline references. Any read was removed if the V/J assignment was weak (E-value above 1e-6), the CDR3 was missing, or the read contained stop codons, out-of-frame junctions, or ambiguous translated residues. V3J clonotypes were defined by identical inferred V gene, J gene, and CDR3 amino acid sequence. The percentage overlap between two repertoires was calculated by dividing the number of shared unique clonotypes by the size of the smaller repertoire. Three approaches were used to assess repertoire richness: RTK rarefaction, the Chao1 estimator, and Recon v2.1 estimates of unobserved clonotypes. For all TCRbeta clonotypes obtained by the gDNA method from a few donors, generation probabilities were computed with OLGA. TCRdb holds this immuneACCESS table with in-frame rearrangements only. Some clones are missing; in checked studies, unresolved V genes explain under half, and the rest has no known cause. V and J calls and clone size come straight from that table; D and trimming were deduced from the DNA. Here the sample has roughly 1,500,000 clones; 95% to 99% occur a single time. The ten largest clonotypes hold about 0.4% of the sample.

The chain is assembled from TRBV29-1 and TRBJ2-5; TRBD2 is a possible D gene, resting on 5 matching bases. Sequencing was performed on naive CD4+ T cells sorted from blood. The sample's cell subset or site label is to be understood as: CD45RA+ positively selected. The TCR comes from a man aged 25-40 years in good health. The CDR3 in this case is CSVAPAEETQYF. The nucleotide sequence is given as TGCAGCGTTGCCCCAGCGGAGGAGACCCAGTACTTC.